Below, 24 T cell receptor beta chains from the same sample are listed, as sequenced in a study of blood T cells in healthy people across ages. Then a second PCR, running roughly 6 to 11 cycles, was carried out with a sample-barcoded 5' primer and a J-beta primer mix. TCRdb independently ran MiXCR on the 5' RACE reads; one entry per CDR3 protein. The table records some 860,000 distinct CDR3 sequences, just over 55% of them present only once. Sequenced sample: blood. The receptors derive from a man between 35 and 55 years old in good health.

The CDR3 loop reads CASTIAGGGETQYF. In nucleotides, the CDR3 is TGTGCCAGCACCATTGCGGGAGGGGGAGAGACCCAGTACTTC. V and J are TRBV6-6 and TRBJ2-5; the match to TRBD2 covers 9 bases. CDR1 is MNHNY and CDR2 is SVGAGI in the germline V gene (reference sequence). The CDR3 runs to 14 residues. V was pared by 7 bases and J by 4 bases, with 7 bases of the junction left unmatched.

This chain joins TRBV28 and TRBJ1-1, with 10 bases fitting TRBD1. The CDR3 length is 17 residues. Germline assignment: CDR1 MDHEN and CDR2 SYDVKM. The V gene end was trimmed by 2 bases and the J gene end by 1 base; junction bases not matched to a gene: 7. CDR3 coding DNA: TGTGCCAGCAGTTTACTGACAGGGGGCGCGAGGAACACTGAAGCTTTCTTT. It encodes CASSLLTGGARNTEAFF. Full variable domain (remainder filled in from reference TRBV28 and TRBJ1-1): DVKVTQSSRYLVKRTGEKVFLECVQDMDHENMFWYRQDPGLGLRLIYFSYDVKMKEKGDIPEGYSVSREKKERFSLILESASTNQTSMYLCASSLLTGGARNTEAFFGQGTRLTVV.

This chain joins TRBV27 and TRBJ2-6; D remains unclear. The germline V gene has CDR1 MNHEY and CDR2 SMNVEV (reference sequence). The V and J ends lost 2 bases and 4 bases respectively, with 12 bases between them. This CDR3 is built from 16 residues. CDR3 sequence reads: CASSLTGSSGANVLTF. CDR3 in DNA: TGTGCCAGCAGTTTAACGGGTTCTTCCGGGGCCAACGTCCTGACTTTC.

The chain combines TRBV3-1 with TRBJ2-2, with TRBD1 matching over 10 bases. CDR3 length: 15 amino acids. Germline CDR1 is LGHDT and CDR2 is YNNKEL (reference sequence). Trimming at V came to 4 bases and at J to 7 bases, leaving 6 bases not matched to a gene. The CDR3 nucleotides read TGTGCCAGCAGCCGAGAGACAGGGGGCGGCGGGGAGCTGTTTTTT. Protein sequence: CASSRETGGGGELFF. The full variable domain, in which reference TRBV3-1 and TRBJ2-2 provide the parts outside the CDR3, is DTAVSQTPKYLVTQMGNDKSIKCEQNLGHDTMYWYKQDSKKFLKIMFSYNNKELIINETVPNRFSPKSPDKAHLNLHINSLELGDSAVYFCASSRETGGGGELFFGEGSRLTVL.

Regarding this clonotype: This may come from a read error, since a much larger clone is one base off. This chain connects TRBV4-3 to TRBJ2-7; D may be TRBD2 (6 bases). The germline gives CDR1 LGHNA, CDR2 YSLEER. The CDR3 has 16 amino acids. The V end lost 9 bases, the J end lost 4 bases, and 25 bases lay between the germline ends. CDR3 in amino acids: CARVPTGAQNEYEQYF. As DNA, the CDR3 is TGCGCCAGAGTCCCTACGGGAGCCCAAAACGAATACGAGCAGTACTTC.

CDR3 nucleotides: TGTGCCAGCAGCGTAGAGGCCACCACGGGTCCTGTTGGAGAGCAGTACTTC. Amino acids: CASSVEATTGPVGEQYF. This chain links TRBV9 with TRBJ2-7; D gene unclear. Trimming took off 0 bases at V and 7 bases at J, with 23 bases between the two ends. CDR1 and CDR2 from the germline V gene are SGDLS and YYNGEE. The CDR3 is 17 residues long.

This clonotype was counted a few times. The chain combines TRBV12-3 or TRBV12-4 with TRBJ2-4; D is possibly TRBD2 (6 bases). CDR3 length: 17 amino acids. V shed 5 bases and J shed 1 base, with 18 bases lying between them. The CDR3 spells CASSPFASDAAKNIQYF. CDR3 DNA: TGTGCCAGCAGTCCATTCGCTAGCGACGCTGCCAAAAACATTCAGTACTTC.

This clonotype was recorded a few times. The rearrangement links TRBV20-1 to TRBJ2-5; possibly TRBD1 or TRBD2 for D (5 bases each). Trimming took off 1 base at V and 4 bases at J, with 13 bases between the two ends. The V gene's germline CDR1 is DFQATT and CDR2 SNEGSKA (reference sequence). The CDR3 length is 14 residues. CDR3 DNA sequence: TGCAGTGCTAGAGCCGGGGCGCCAAGAGAGACCCAGTACTTC. As protein: CSARAGAPRETQYF.

This clonotype was observed a handful of times. The chain recombines TRBV6-1 with TRBJ2-6; possibly TRBD2 for D (6 bases). The CDR3 is 15 amino acids. Per the germline V gene, CDR1 is MNHNS and CDR2 is SASEGT. Trimming removed 8 bases from V and 0 bases from J, with 11 bases in between. This chain's CDR3 is CASRGLFSGANVLTF. In nucleotides, the CDR3 is TGTGCCAGCCGGGGACTTTTCTCTGGGGCCAACGTCCTGACTTTC.

The CDR3 DNA sequence: TGTGCCAGCAGTACAGAGGTTTACCATGAGCAGTACTTC. Amino acid sequence: CASSTEVYHEQYF. The rearrangement links TRBV28 to TRBJ2-7, with no clear D. Germline assignment: CDR1 MDHEN and CDR2 SYDVKM. The CDR3 runs 13 residues. Trimming took off 5 bases at V and 7 bases at J, with 15 bases between the two ends. Combining the CDR3 with reference TRBV28 and TRBJ2-7 gives the whole variable domain DVKVTQSSRYLVKRTGEKVFLECVQDMDHENMFWYRQDPGLGLRLIYFSYDVKMKEKGDIPEGYSVSREKKERFSLILESASTNQTSMYLCASSTEVYHEQYFGPGTRLTVT.

The V gene is TRBV4-3, the J gene TRBJ2-3; 7 nucleotides align to TRBD2. V lost 8 bases and J lost 5; bases outside the gene matches: 25. This CDR3 is 19 amino acids long. Germline CDR1 and CDR2: LGHNA and YSLEER. Here the CDR3 reads CASCLSSPSAAGVQDTQYF. The CDR3 bases are TGCGCCAGCTGCCTCTCCTCCCCTAGTGCGGCGGGAGTCCAAGATACGCAGTATTTT.

The chain links TRBV12-3 or TRBV12-4 to TRBJ2-3; D call uncertain. With 6 bases removed from V and 7 bases from J, the gap between germline ends came to 8 bases. The CDR3 is made up of 11 amino acids. The CDR3 here is CASSWRNTQYF. CDR3 in DNA: TGTGCCAGCAGCTGGCGGAATACGCAGTATTTT.

The rearrangement uses TRBV6-5 and TRBJ2-3; 11 nucleotides match TRBD1. Trimming cost V 5 bases and J 2 bases; bases outside gene matches: 9. Germline assignment: CDR1 MNHEY and CDR2 SVGAGI. The CDR3 extends over 17 amino acids. The CDR3 DNA reads as TGTGCCAGCAGTCACACCGGACAGGGGGCGATCACAGATACGCAGTATTTT. This sequence encodes CASSHTGQGAITDTQYF.

The chain recombines TRBV7-9 with TRBJ2-7; the match to TRBD2 covers 13 bases. The CDR3 runs 18 residues. Trimming took 1 base from V and 4 from J; bases not matched to a gene: 10. Per germline, CDR1 SEHNR and CDR2 FQNEAQ (reference sequence). The CDR3 region has the DNA TGTGCCAGCAGCTTAGACCCCCGACTAGCGGGAGGCCTATACGAGCAGTACTTC. This encodes CASSLDPRLAGGLYEQYF.

The chain links TRBV7-2 to TRBJ2-7, with 12 nucleotides matching TRBD2. V dropped 5 bases and J dropped 2; count of bases not matched to a gene: 7. This CDR3 is built from 16 residues. Germline V gene data show CDR1 as SGHTA and CDR2 as FQGNSA. The CDR3 DNA follows: TGTGCCAGCAGCCTTGGACTAGCGGGGTCCACCTACGAGCAGTACTTC. Protein product: CASSLGLAGSTYEQYF.

V and J are TRBV24-1 and TRBJ2-7, with 7 bases lining up with TRBD2. The J call may not be correct, given that the DNA end is closer to TRBJ2-5. The germline gives CDR1 KGHDR, CDR2 SFDVKD. The CDR3 has 15 residues. The CDR3, as DNA: TGTGCCACCAGTGATCCCGGGGGAGGGGAAGAGACCCAGTACTTC. The encoded protein is CATSDPGGGEETQYF.

V is TRBV4-3 and J is TRBJ2-4; the match to TRBD1 covers 12 bases. The last part of the DNA fits TRBJ2-7 better; the J call may be wrong. The CDR3 has 15 residues. From germline, CDR1 is LGHNA and CDR2 YSLEER. CDR3: CASSHPGQGASEQYF. The CDR3 DNA sequence: TGCGCCAGCAGCCATCCGGGACAGGGGGCAAGCGAGCAGTACTTC.

The chain joins TRBV7-2 to TRBJ2-7; 7 bases line up with TRBD1. The germline V gene encodes CDR1 SGHTA and CDR2 FQGNSA. Losses at the gene ends were 3 bases for V and 6 bases for J; bases not matched to a gene: 11. The CDR3 loop spans 15 amino acids. The CDR3 region has the DNA TGTGCCAGCAGCTTCCCAGGGGGAAGAGCCACCGAGCAGTACTTC. This sequence encodes CASSFPGGRATEQYF.

V is TRBV6-6 and J is TRBJ1-2; D unresolved. The germline V gene encodes CDR1 MNHNY and CDR2 SVGAGI (reference sequence). The CDR3 loop spans 14 amino acids. Trimming pared 7 bases from V and 10 bases from J, leaving 22 bases between. The CDR3 bases are TGTGCCAGCACTCTCACCGGGATGCTGGGTGACTACACCTTC. It yields the protein CASTLTGMLGDYTF.

This clonotype was counted a few times. The rearrangement links TRBV9 to TRBJ2-5; D gene unclear. Germline V CDR1 and CDR2: SGDLS, YYNGEE. The CDR3 loop spans 13 amino acids. V lost 0 bases and J 2 bases, leaving 5 bases between the germline ends. DNA for the CDR3: TGTGCCAGCAGCGTAGACTGGCAAGAGACCCAGTACTTC. The encoded protein is CASSVDWQETQYF.

V gene TRBV5-1 combines with J gene TRBJ2-2; TRBD2 agrees at 9 bases. The CDR3 spans 18 residues. Germline loops: CDR1 SGHRS, CDR2 YFSETQ. V dropped 4 bases and J dropped 2; count of bases not matched to a gene: 12. The CDR3 region is CASSPGLLAGVNTGELFF. The CDR3 DNA reads as TGCGCCAGCAGCCCCGGACTGTTAGCGGGGGTAAACACCGGGGAGCTGTTTTTT.

The chain combines TRBV9 with TRBJ1-6; 7 positions agree with TRBD1. Germline assignment: CDR1 SGDLS and CDR2 YYNGEE. This CDR3 contains 12 residues. V shed 6 bases and J 11 bases; nucleotides not matched to a gene: 5. CDR3 DNA: TGTGCCAGCAATACAGGGGCTACACCCCTCCACTTT. It translates to CASNTGATPLHF.

This clonotype was counted a single time. CDR3 bases: TGTGCCAGCAGCCGTCCCTTAAGGACAGGGACCAATGAGCAGTTCTTC. Residues: CASSRPLRTGTNEQFF. The chain employs TRBV12-3 or TRBV12-4 and TRBJ2-1; 8 bases agree with TRBD1. J gave up 6 bases and V 6 bases, and 13 bases lay outside the gene matches. CDR3 length: 16 residues.

The chain joins TRBV19 to TRBJ2-7; D is tentatively TRBD1 or TRBD2 (5 bases each). The end of the DNA is better explained by TRBJ2-5, so the J call may be wrong. The CDR3 spans 14 residues. Germline loops: CDR1 LNHDA, CDR2 SQIVND (reference sequence). This CDR3 reads CASSSDEEGETQYF. In DNA, the CDR3 is TGTGCCAGTAGTTCCGATGAAGAGGGGGAGACCCAGTACTTC.